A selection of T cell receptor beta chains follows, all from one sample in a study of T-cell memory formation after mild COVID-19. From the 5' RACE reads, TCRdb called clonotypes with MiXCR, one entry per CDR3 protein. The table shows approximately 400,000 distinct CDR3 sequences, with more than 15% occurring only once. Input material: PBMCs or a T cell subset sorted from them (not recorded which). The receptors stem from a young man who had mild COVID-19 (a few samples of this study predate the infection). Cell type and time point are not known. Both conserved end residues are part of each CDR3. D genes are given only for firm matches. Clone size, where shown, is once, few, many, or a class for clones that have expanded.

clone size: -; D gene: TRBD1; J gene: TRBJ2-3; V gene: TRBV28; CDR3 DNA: TGTGCCAGCAGTTCTGCCGGGACAGACACAGATACGCAGTATTTT; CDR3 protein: CASSSAGTDTDTQYF
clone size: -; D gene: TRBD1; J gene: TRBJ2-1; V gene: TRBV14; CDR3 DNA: TGTGCCAGCAGCCTTCGCCGGGACAGGGTGGACAATGAGCAGTTCTTC; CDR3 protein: CASSLRRDRVDNEQFF
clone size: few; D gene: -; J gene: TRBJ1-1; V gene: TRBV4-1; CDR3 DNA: TGCGCCAGCTCACGGGAATCAGGAGAAACTGAAGCTTTCTTT; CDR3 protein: CASSRESGETEAFF
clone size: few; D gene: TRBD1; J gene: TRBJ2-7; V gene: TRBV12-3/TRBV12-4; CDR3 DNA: TGTGCCAGCAGTCAGACAGGGAGCTCCTACGAGCAGTACTTC; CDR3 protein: CASSQTGSSYEQYF
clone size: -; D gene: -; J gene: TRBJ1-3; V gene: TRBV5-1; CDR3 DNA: TGCGCCAGCAGCTTGGCCGGGATTTACTCTGGAAACACCATATATTTT; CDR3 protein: CASSLAGIYSGNTIYF
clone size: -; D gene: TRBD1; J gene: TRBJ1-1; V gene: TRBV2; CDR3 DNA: TGTGCCAGCACCGCTAGGACAGGGCGCACTGAAGCTTTCTTT; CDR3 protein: CASTARTGRTEAFF
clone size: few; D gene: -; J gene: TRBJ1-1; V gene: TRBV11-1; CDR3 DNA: TGTGCCAGCAGCCTCCAGCAGGAAGCTTTCTTT; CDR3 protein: CASSLQQEAFF
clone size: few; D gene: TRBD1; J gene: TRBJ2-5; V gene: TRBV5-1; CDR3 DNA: TGCGCCAGCAGCGGTTACCAGGGGGCGGGAGAGACCCAGTACTTC; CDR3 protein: CASSGYQGAGETQYF
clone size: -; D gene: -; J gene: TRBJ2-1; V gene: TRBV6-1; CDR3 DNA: TGTGCCAGCAGCCCCCCCGGGAGGCAGTTCTTC; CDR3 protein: CASSPPGRQFF
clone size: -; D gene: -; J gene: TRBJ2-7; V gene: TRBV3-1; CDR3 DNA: TGTGCCAGCAGCCAAACCGGGACACTGACCTACGAGCAGTACTTC; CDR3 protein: CASSQTGTLTYEQYF
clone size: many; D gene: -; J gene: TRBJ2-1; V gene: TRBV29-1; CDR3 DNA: TGCAGCGTTGGACAGGCTCTCCGCAATGAGCAGTTCTTC; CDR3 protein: CSVGQALRNEQFF
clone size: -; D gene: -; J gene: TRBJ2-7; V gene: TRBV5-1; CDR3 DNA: TGCGCCAGCAGCTTGACACCTCCTTCCTACGAGCAGTACTTC; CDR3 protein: CASSLTPPSYEQYF
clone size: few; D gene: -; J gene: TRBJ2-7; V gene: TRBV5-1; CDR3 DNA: TGCGCCAGCAGCCATCTGGAGGGTGGCGAGCAGTACTTC; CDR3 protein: CASSHLEGGEQYF
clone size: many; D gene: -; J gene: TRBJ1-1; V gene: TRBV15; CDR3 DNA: TGTGCCACCAGCCCGACACCGAACACTGAAGCTTTCTTT; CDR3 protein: CATSPTPNTEAFF
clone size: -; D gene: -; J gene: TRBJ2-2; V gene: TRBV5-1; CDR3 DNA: TGCGCCAGCAGCCCCAGACAGATCGCGAACACCGGGGAGCTGTTTTTT; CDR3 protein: CASSPRQIANTGELFF
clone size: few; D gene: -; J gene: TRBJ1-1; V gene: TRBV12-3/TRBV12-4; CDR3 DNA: TGTGCCAGCAGCCGACAGACCCTGAACACTGAAGCTTTCTTT; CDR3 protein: CASSRQTLNTEAFF
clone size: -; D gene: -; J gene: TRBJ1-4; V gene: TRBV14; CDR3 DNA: TGTGCCAGCAGCCAACCTAGACCCCAAGGGGAAAAACTGTTTTTT; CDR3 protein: CASSQPRPQGEKLFF
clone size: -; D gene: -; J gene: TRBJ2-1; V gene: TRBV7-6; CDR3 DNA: TGTGCCAGCAGCTTAACCCCACCGGGGCCCAGCTCCTACAATGAGCAGTTCTTC; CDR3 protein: CASSLTPPGPSSYNEQFF
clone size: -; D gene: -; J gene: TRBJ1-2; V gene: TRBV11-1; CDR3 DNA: TGTGCCAGCAGCTTTGGACAGACGTCCTATGGCTACACCTTC; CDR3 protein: CASSFGQTSYGYTF
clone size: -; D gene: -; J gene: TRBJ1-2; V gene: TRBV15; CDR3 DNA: TGTGCCACCAGCAGAGATCATCTTAGCGGCTACACCTTC; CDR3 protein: CATSRDHLSGYTF
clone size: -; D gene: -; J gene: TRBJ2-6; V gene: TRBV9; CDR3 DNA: TGTGCCAGCAGCGTAGGGCAGCACTCCGGGGCCAACGTCCTGACTTTC; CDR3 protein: CASSVGQHSGANVLTF
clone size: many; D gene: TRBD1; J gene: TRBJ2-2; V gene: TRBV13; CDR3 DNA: TGTGCCAGCAGCTACCGGGACAGGAACACCGGGGAGCTGTTTTTT; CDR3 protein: CASSYRDRNTGELFF
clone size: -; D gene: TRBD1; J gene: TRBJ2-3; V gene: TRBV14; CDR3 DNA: TGTGCCAGCAGCCCGACGGGACAGGGGACAGATACGCAGTATTTT; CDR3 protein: CASSPTGQGTDTQYF
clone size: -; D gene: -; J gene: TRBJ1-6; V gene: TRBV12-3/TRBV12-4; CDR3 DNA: TGTGCCAGCAGTGGATTAATATGGGGGGCTCCCCTCCACTTT; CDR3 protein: CASSGLIWGAPLHF
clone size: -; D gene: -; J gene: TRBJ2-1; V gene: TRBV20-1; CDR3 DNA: TGCAGTGCTAGAGATCTCTTAGGACCCTCCAAGGATGAGCAGTTCTTC; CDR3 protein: CSARDLLGPSKDEQFF
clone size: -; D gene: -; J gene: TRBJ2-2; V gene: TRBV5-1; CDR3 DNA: TGCGCCAGCAGCCCCGCCCGGGAGCTGTTTTTT; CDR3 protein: CASSPARELFF
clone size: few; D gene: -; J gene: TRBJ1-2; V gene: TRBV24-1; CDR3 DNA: TGTGCCACCCCCTCCGGCGTGAACGATGGCTACACCTTC; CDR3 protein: CATPSGVNDGYTF
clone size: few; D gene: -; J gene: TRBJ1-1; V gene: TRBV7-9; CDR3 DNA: TGTGCCAGCAGCGCTCAAAGCACTGAAGCTTTCTTT; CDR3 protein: CASSAQSTEAFF
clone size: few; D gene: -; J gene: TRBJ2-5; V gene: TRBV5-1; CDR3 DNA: TGCGCCAGCAGCTTGGTAGGGGCCGGGCTTCAAGAGACCCAGTACTTC; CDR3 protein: CASSLVGAGLQETQYF
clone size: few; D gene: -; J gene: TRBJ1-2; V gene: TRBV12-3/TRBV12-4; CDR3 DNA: TGTGCCAGCAGTTTCAGGGACTATGGCTACACCTTC; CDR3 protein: CASSFRDYGYTF
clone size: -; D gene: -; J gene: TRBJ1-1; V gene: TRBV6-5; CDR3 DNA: TGTGCCAGCAGTCCCCCAGGGCGGCGTGAAGCTTTCTTT; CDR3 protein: CASSPPGRREAFF
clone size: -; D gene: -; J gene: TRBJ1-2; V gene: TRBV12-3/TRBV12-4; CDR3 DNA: TGTGCCAGCAGTTTTATGGGTTACGGACCCCACTATGGCTACACCTTC; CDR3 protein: CASSFMGYGPHYGYTF
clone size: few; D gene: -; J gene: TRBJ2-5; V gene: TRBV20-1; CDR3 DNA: TGCAGTGCTAGAGATCTCAGGGCCCGGATCTACTTC; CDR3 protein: CSARDLRARIYF
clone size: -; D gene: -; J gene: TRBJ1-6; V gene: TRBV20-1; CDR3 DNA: TGCAGTGCTAGAGGGAATTCACCCCTCCACTTT; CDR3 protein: CSARGNSPLHF
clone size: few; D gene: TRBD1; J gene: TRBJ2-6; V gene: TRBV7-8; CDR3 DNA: TGTGCCAGCAGCGTACCGGGACAGGGGTCGTCTGGGGCCAACGTCCTGACTTTC; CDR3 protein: CASSVPGQGSSGANVLTF
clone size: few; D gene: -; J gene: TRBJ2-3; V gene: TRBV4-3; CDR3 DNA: TGCGCCAGCAGCCCCCTCCCTCGGGATACGCAGTATTTT; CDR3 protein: CASSPLPRDTQYF
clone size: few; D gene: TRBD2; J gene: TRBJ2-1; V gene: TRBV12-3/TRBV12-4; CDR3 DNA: TGTGCCAGCAGTTTGAGTTATATGGGGGGGGACTCCTACAATGAGCAGTTCTTC; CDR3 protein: CASSLSYMGGDSYNEQFF
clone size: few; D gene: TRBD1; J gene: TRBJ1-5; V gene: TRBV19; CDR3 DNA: TGTGCCAGTAGTACACAGGGGGCAGAGGATCAGCCCCAGCATTTT; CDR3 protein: CASSTQGAEDQPQHF
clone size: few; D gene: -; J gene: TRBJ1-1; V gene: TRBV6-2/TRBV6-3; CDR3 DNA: TGTGCCAGCACCCACGGGGGGAGTGAAGCTTTCTTT; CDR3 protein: CASTHGGSEAFF
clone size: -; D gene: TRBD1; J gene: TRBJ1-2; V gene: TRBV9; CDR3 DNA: TGTGCCAGCAGCGCCGGGACAGGGGTCTATGGCTACACCTTC; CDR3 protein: CASSAGTGVYGYTF
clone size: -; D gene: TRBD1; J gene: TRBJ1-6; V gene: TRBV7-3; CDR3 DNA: TGTGCCAGCAGTCGACAGGGGGGCGCAAATTCACCCCTCCACTTT; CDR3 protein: CASSRQGGANSPLHF
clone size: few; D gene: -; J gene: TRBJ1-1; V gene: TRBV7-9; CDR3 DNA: TGTGCCAGCAGCTCGCCTAGGGGGGGTATGCGCACTGAAGCTTTCTTT; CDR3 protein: CASSSPRGGMRTEAFF
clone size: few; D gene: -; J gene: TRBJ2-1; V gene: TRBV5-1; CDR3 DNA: TGCGCCAGCAGCTTGGGGTACGGTGAGCTTGAGCAGTTCTTC; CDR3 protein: CASSLGYGELEQFF
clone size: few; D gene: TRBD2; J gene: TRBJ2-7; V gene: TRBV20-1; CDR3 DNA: TGCAGTGCTAGTAGACGAGCGGGGGGTTCCTACGAGCAGTACTTC; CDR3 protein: CSASRRAGGSYEQYF
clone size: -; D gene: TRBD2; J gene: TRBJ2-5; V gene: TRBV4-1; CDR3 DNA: TGCGCCAGCAGCCGCGGACTAGCGGGGCCACAAGAGACCCAGTACTTC; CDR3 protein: CASSRGLAGPQETQYF
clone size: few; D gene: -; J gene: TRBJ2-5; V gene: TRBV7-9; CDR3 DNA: TGTGCCAGCCAGGTGGCTGAGGAACAAGAGACCCAGTACTTC; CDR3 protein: CASQVAEEQETQYF
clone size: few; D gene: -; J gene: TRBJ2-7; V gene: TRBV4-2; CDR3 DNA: TGTGCCAGCAGCCAAGGGAGCGGGCTTTCCTACGAGCAGTACTTC; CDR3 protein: CASSQGSGLSYEQYF
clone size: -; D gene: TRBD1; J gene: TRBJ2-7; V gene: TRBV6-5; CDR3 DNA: TGTGCCAGCAGTTGGGACAGGGGTGGCTACGAGCAGTACTTC; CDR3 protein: CASSWDRGGYEQYF
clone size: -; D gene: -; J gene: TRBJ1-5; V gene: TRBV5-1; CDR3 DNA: TGCGCCAGCAGCTTGGGGGGCGCAGGGTGGGATCAGCCCCAGCATTTT; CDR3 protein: CASSLGGAGWDQPQHF
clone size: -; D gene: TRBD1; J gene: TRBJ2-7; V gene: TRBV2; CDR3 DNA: TGTGCCGGAGGACAGGCCAGCTACGAGCAGTACTTC; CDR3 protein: CAGGQASYEQYF
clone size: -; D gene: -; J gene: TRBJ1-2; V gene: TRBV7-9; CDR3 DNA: TGTGCCAGCAGCTTAGGTGTTCGATATGGCTACACCTTC; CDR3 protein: CASSLGVRYGYTF
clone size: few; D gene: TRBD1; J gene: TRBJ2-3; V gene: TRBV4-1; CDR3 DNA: TGCGCCAGCAGCCAAGTTCGGGACAGGGGGCGGGATACGCAGTATTTT; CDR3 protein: CASSQVRDRGRDTQYF
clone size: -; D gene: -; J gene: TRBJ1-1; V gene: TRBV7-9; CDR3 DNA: TGTGCCAGCAGCCTATGGACTCTCATGAACACTGAAGCTTTCTTT; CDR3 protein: CASSLWTLMNTEAFF